Listed here are 31 T cell receptor beta chains from one sample, sequenced in a study of beta chain features in type 1 diabetes. Expressed TCRB transcripts were sequenced, since all the RNA that had been isolated was reverse transcribed. The assay was immunoSEQ multiplex PCR, and TCRdb's table has in-frame clones only and misses some. The sample lists about 330,000 clones, more than 9.5% occurring once. Specimen: naive CD4+ T cells from blood. The receptors here all came from a woman aged 25 to 39 in good health.

The chain carries TRBV7-3 and TRBJ2-5; D gene unclear. CDR3 size: 16 residues. CDR1 and CDR2 (germline): SGHTA, FQGTGA. The V gene lost 5 bases and the J gene lost 4 bases, with 20 bases spanning the gap. The CDR3 DNA sequence: TGTGCCAGCAGCCCAGGTCCCATCTTTGGTGGAGAGACCCAGTACTTC. Encoded protein: CASSPGPIFGGETQYF. Complete variable domain (other parts from reference TRBV7-3 and TRBJ2-5): GAGVSQTPSNKVTEKGKYVELRCDPISGHTALYWYRQSLGQGPEFLIYFQGTGAADDSGLPNDRFFAVRPEGSVSTLKIQRTERGDSAVYLCASSPGPIFGGETQYFGPGTRLLVL.

This clone was counted a few times. Relative to the germline gene, one junction end is altered; a read error may explain this. The rearrangement links TRBV19 to TRBJ2-1; TRBD2 aligns across 7 bases. The CDR3 sequence is 14 residues long. Germline CDR1 reads LNHDA; CDR2 reads SQIVND (reference sequence). The CDR3 region is CASRGGASSNEQFF. For the CDR3, the DNA is TGTGCCAGTAGGGGAGGGGCGTCCTCCAATGAGCAGTTCTTC.

This rearrangement joins TRBV19 to TRBJ2-7; D is uncertain. The CDR3 is made up of 9 amino acids. Germline loops: CDR1 LNHDA, CDR2 SQIVND (reference sequence). CDR3 sequence: CGLSYEQYF. CDR3 nucleotides: TGTGGGCTCTCCTACGAGCAGTACTTC. The full variable domain, in which reference TRBV19 and TRBJ2-7 provide the parts outside the CDR3, is DGGITQSPKYLFRKEGQNVTLSCEQNLNHDAMYWYRQDPGQGLRLIYYSQIVNDFQKGDIAEGYSVSREKKESFPLTVTSAQKNPTAFYLCGLSYEQYFGPGTRLTVT.

The genes are TRBV7-2 and TRBJ2-1; D uncertain. Germline assignment: CDR1 SGHTA and CDR2 FQGNSA. The CDR3 has 16 residues. Trimming took 4 bases from V and 4 from J, leaving 17 bases between them. CDR3: CASSSQVSLRYNEQFF. The CDR3 DNA reads TGTGCCAGCAGCTCCCAAGTTAGTTTGAGGTACAATGAGCAGTTCTTC.

This clone was found once. This chain uses TRBV7-6 with TRBJ2-5; the match to TRBD1 covers 7 bases. Germline lookup yields CDR1 SGHVS and CDR2 FNYEAQ. The CDR3 has 15 amino acids. V lost 0 bases to trimming and J lost 2 bases; unmatched junction nucleotides: 3. CDR3 DNA: TGTGCCAGCAGCTTAGCGGGGACAGCGCAAGAGACCCAGTACTTC. The encoded protein is CASSLAGTAQETQYF.

The gene calls are TRBV6-5 and TRBJ1-4; D possibly corresponds to TRBD1 (5 bases). V was cut by 0 bases and J by 7 bases, with 12 bases left in between. The CDR3 loop spans 15 amino acids. Looked up from germline, CDR1 is MNHEY and CDR2 is SVGAGI. CDR3 in amino acids: CASSYSGAVSEKLFF. CDR3 DNA sequence: TGTGCCAGCAGTTACTCAGGGGCGGTTAGTGAAAAACTGTTTTTT.

This clone has just a few counts. The rearrangement joins TRBV28 to TRBJ1-1; the match to TRBD1 covers 9 bases. The CDR3 has 14 residues. V trimming: 11 bases; J trimming: 5 bases; junction bases outside the gene matches: 12. Germline V lookup: CDR1 MDHEN, CDR2 SYDVKM. The CDR3 loop reads CACIPGQGRTEAFF. CDR3 bases: TGTGCCTGCATACCGGGACAGGGTAGGACTGAAGCTTTCTTT.

The genes are TRBV29-1 and TRBJ1-2, with 9 bases matching TRBD1. Germline CDR1 and CDR2: SQVTM and ANQGSEA. The CDR3 runs 15 residues. V lost 1 base to trimming and J lost 7 bases; unmatched junction nucleotides: 10. In DNA, the CDR3 is TGCAGCGTTGAAGGAACCGGGACAGGGTCTGGTGGCTACACCTTC. This translates into CSVEGTGTGSGGYTF.

A few counts support this clone. This chain links TRBV11-2 with TRBJ2-3; 15 bases are shared with TRBD2. CDR1 SGHAT and CDR2 FQNNGV come from the germline V gene. CDR3 size: 18 residues. J was trimmed by 3 bases and V by 5 bases; bases with no gene match: 9. In DNA form, the CDR3 reads TGTGCCAGCAGCCTTAATTCCGGGACTAGCGGGAGGACAGATACGCAGTATTTT. Translating it yields CASSLNSGTSGRTDTQYF.

The genes are TRBV5-6 and TRBJ2-2; D possibly corresponds to TRBD1 (5 bases). Between the trimmed V and J ends, which lost 2 bases and 2 bases, there was a span of 10 bases. Germline V gives CDR1 SGHDT, CDR2 YYEEEE. This CDR3 comprises 15 residues. The DNA of the CDR3 is TGTGCCAGCAGCTTCGCAGGGTTTAACACCGGGGAGCTGTTTTTT. Translated, it gives CASSFAGFNTGELFF.

V and J are TRBV7-2 and TRBJ2-5, with 9 bases that match TRBD1. Losses at the gene ends were 5 bases for V and 4 bases for J; bases not matched to a gene: 5. Germline values: CDR1 SGHTA, CDR2 FQGNSA. The CDR3 totals 14 residues. The CDR3 region has the DNA TGTGCCAGCAGCAGGACAGGGGTGAGAGAGACCCAGTACTTC. Translating it yields CASSRTGVRETQYF.

This clone was recorded a few times. V usage is TRBV15 and J usage is TRBJ2-1; 7 nucleotides align to TRBD1. V lost 1 base, J lost 6 bases, and 15 bases stayed unmatched. The CDR3 loop spans 18 amino acids. From germline, CDR1 is LNHNV and CDR2 YYDKDF (reference sequence). The CDR3 DNA sequence: TGTGCCACCAGCAGAGCAAGTATGGGGCCGACAGGGTTCAATGAGCAGTTCTTC. Its translation: CATSRASMGPTGFNEQFF.

The chain links TRBV7-9 to TRBJ2-1; D might be TRBD1 (6 bases). V gave up 5 bases and J gave up 16 bases, with 18 bases separating them. CDR3 size: 12 residues. Germline values: CDR1 SEHNR, CDR2 FQNEAQ (reference sequence). The CDR3 region is CASSLDRQSSFF. The CDR3 DNA is TGTGCCAGCAGCCTCGACAGGCAGTCATCATTCTTC.

The sample holds a few counts of this clone. The rearrangement joins TRBV19 to TRBJ1-5; possibly TRBD1 for D (6 bases). CDR3 size: 14 residues. Trimming removed 2 bases from V and 6 bases from J, with 11 bases in between. The germline V gene encodes CDR1 LNHDA and CDR2 SQIVND (reference sequence). In nucleotides, the CDR3 is TGTGCCAGTAGTATAAAGCAGGGGACTCAGCCCCAGCATTTT. Its translation: CASSIKQGTQPQHF.

This clone was counted only a few times. This chain links TRBV9 with TRBJ2-2, with unresolved D. Germline V gives CDR1 SGDLS, CDR2 YYNGEE. There are 14 residues in the CDR3. The ends were cut back, 0 bases at V and 5 bases at J, with 8 bases in the middle. DNA of the CDR3: TGTGCCAGCAGCGTAGATGAGGTGACCGGGGAGCTGTTTTTT. Protein: CASSVDEVTGELFF.

The V gene is TRBV19, the J gene TRBJ2-1; possibly TRBD2 for D (5 bases). Germline CDR1 and CDR2: LNHDA and SQIVND (reference sequence). V lost 3 bases and J lost 10, with 10 bases in between. The CDR3 totals 12 residues. CDR3 coding DNA: TGTGCCAGTAGTATTATAGGCGGGGAGCAGTTCTTC. Protein product: CASSIIGGEQFF.

This clone was observed a handful of times. This sequence joins TRBV13 and TRBJ2-3; TRBD1 is a possible D gene (7 bases). Germline V gene lookup returns CDR1 PRHDT and CDR2 FYEKMQ (reference sequence). The V gene lost 0 bases and the J gene lost 2 bases, with 12 bases spanning the gap. This CDR3 contains 16 residues. The CDR3 sequence: CASSLGRGTATDTQYF. In nucleotides, the CDR3 is TGTGCCAGCAGCTTAGGCCGGGGGACAGCCACAGATACGCAGTATTTT.

V usage is TRBV7-9 and J usage is TRBJ1-5; the D gene is possibly TRBD1 (6 bases). The CDR3 is 16 amino acids. The germline CDR1 and CDR2 sequences are SEHNR and FQNEAQ (reference sequence). V dropped 1 base and J dropped 9 bases, with 19 bases sitting between them. The CDR3 loop reads CASSLEGPGVPGPQHF. DNA for the CDR3: TGTGCCAGCAGCTTAGAGGGGCCAGGGGTTCCCGGGCCCCAGCATTTT.

This clone was seen a few times. The chain links TRBV6-1 to TRBJ2-1, with TRBD2 matching 12 bases. The V segment lost 0 bases and the J segment 9 bases; nucleotides outside the gene matches: 3. Germline V CDR1 and CDR2: MNHNS, SASEGT. The CDR3 covers 15 residues. CDR3 nucleotide sequence: TGTGCCAGCAGTGAAGCCCTAGCGGGAGGGCCTGAGCAGTTCTTC. Amino acids: CASSEALAGGPEQFF.

This clone has just a few counts. This sequence joins TRBV25-1 and TRBJ1-1; weak D call: TRBD1 (6 bases). The CDR3 consists of 13 residues. V gave up 7 bases and J gave up 1 base, with 10 bases separating them. The germline gives CDR1 MGHDK, CDR2 SYGVNS. Here the CDR3 DNA reads TGTGCCAGCACCCGGACAGAGAACACTGAAGCTTTCTTT. It specifies CASTRTENTEAFF.

The genes are TRBV5-1 and TRBJ2-7, with 7 bases that match TRBD2. The germline V gene has CDR1 SGHRS and CDR2 YFSETQ. CDR3 length: 14 residues. Unmatched junction bases numbered 4, after V lost 2 bases and J lost 2 bases. The CDR3 loop is CASSFGEGPYEQYF. The CDR3 DNA reads as TGCGCCAGCAGCTTCGGGGAGGGCCCCTACGAGCAGTACTTC.

V gene TRBV5-6 combines with J gene TRBJ2-7, with 9 bases aligning to TRBD1. The CDR3 consists of 13 residues. Germline-derived CDR1 and CDR2 are SGHDT and YYEEEE. Unmatched junction bases numbered 6, after V lost 5 bases and J lost 6 bases. The CDR3 DNA reads as TGTGCCAGCAGAGGGACAGGGTTGAGCGAGCAGTACTTC. Translating gives CASRGTGLSEQYF.

This clone was seen only a few times. This rearrangement joins TRBV10-3 to TRBJ1-5; D possibly corresponds to TRBD1 (5 bases). Germline V gene sequence: CDR1 ENHRY, CDR2 SYGVKD. The ends were cut back, 8 bases at V and 9 bases at J, with 11 bases in the middle. The CDR3 has 11 amino acids. The CDR3 loop reads CAIGGGRPQHF. CDR3 bases: TGTGCCATCGGCGGGGGAAGGCCCCAGCATTTT.

A few counts support this clone. The CDR3 DNA reads TGTGCCAGCACTAGGAACACTGAAGCTTTCTTT. Translation: CASTRNTEAFF. The chain couples TRBV25-1 to TRBJ1-1, with D uncertain. This CDR3 spans 11 amino acids. V lost 7 bases, J lost 1 base, and 4 bases lay in between. Germline V CDR1 and CDR2: MGHDK, SYGVNS.

This clone has only a few counts. The chain has TRBV9 and TRBJ1-1; 7 nucleotides line up with TRBD1. Trimming at V came to 6 bases and at J to 5 bases, leaving 7 bases not matched to a gene. The CDR3 spans 13 residues. Germline values: CDR1 SGDLS, CDR2 YYNGEE. This CDR3 is CASTPDRETEAFF. CDR3 coding DNA: TGTGCCAGCACCCCCGACAGGGAGACTGAAGCTTTCTTT.

In the case of this clone: At the DNA level, this CDR3 is encoded by other sequences in the same sample as well. The chain recombines TRBV15 with TRBJ2-5; unclear D gene. This CDR3 contains 13 residues. Per the germline V gene, CDR1 is LNHNV and CDR2 is YYDKDF (reference sequence). V lost 0 bases to trimming and J lost 4 bases, with 6 bases between them. This CDR3 is CATSRDPGETQYF. CDR3 bases: TGTGCCACCAGCAGAGATCCCGGAGAGACCCAGTACTTC.

The chain carries TRBV30 and TRBJ2-6, with TRBD2 as a possible D gene (6 bases). Trimming took off 0 bases at V and 0 bases at J, with 12 bases between the two ends. Germline assignment: CDR1 GTSNPN and CDR2 SVGIG (reference sequence). The CDR3 is 17 amino acids. The CDR3, as DNA: TGTGCCTGGAGTGTACCGCGGCGGGGCTCTGGGGCCAACGTCCTGACTTTC. As protein: CAWSVPRRGSGANVLTF.

The chain couples TRBV7-9 to TRBJ1-1; 7 bases are a match to TRBD1. J lost 1 base, V lost 1 base, and 3 bases had no gene match. The CDR3 has 15 amino acids. Germline CDR1 is SEHNR and CDR2 is FQNEAQ (reference sequence). CDR3 region: CASSLGDRENTEAFF. CDR3 in DNA: TGTGCCAGCAGCTTAGGAGACAGGGAGAACACTGAAGCTTTCTTT.

The rearrangement joins TRBV6-5 to TRBJ1-2; tentative D call: TRBD1 (5 bases). Between the trimmed V and J ends, which lost 5 bases and 8 bases, there was a span of 18 bases. CDR1 MNHEY and CDR2 SVGAGI come from the germline V gene. The CDR3 runs 14 residues. The CDR3 loop reads CASSTSDSPRGYTF. DNA for the CDR3: TGTGCCAGCAGTACCTCAGACAGCCCGCGGGGCTACACCTTC.

This clone has a handful of counts. This chain joins TRBV2 and TRBJ2-7; D is possibly TRBD1 (6 bases). The germline V and J ends were trimmed by 2 bases and 2 bases, with 13 bases remaining between them. The CDR3 spans 15 residues. The germline V gene has CDR1 SNHLY and CDR2 FYNNEI. The CDR3 region has the DNA TGTGCCAGCAGTGAAATACAGGGAGTTACCTACGAGCAGTACTTC. Protein product: CASSEIQGVTYEQYF.

The chain links TRBV9 to TRBJ2-1; D not certain. The CDR3 is 13 residues long. The germline V and J ends were trimmed by 8 bases and 1 base, with 10 bases remaining between them. Germline loops: CDR1 SGDLS, CDR2 YYNGEE. CDR3 in amino acids: CASAPTSYNEQFF. The DNA of the CDR3 is TGTGCCAGTGCTCCAACTTCCTACAATGAGCAGTTCTTC.